This TCR beta chain was captured by sequencing in a study of blood T cell repertoires in COVID-19. Study summary: PBMCs, B-cell-depleted T cells, or T cells provided the cDNA or gDNA that made up the material.

Assay: immunoSEQ multiplex PCR; the TCRdb copy retains only in-frame clones and omits some. The repertoire holds 95,000 to 150,000 clones, 60% to 85% seen once, with about 2.3% in the top ten. V lost 5 bases to trimming and J lost 0 bases; unmatched junction nucleotides: 1. This CDR3 spans 14 amino acids. The germline gives CDR1 MNHEY, CDR2 SVGAGI. The sequencing input was peripheral blood. The J gene is TRBJ2-7, the V gene TRBV6-5; 10 bases agree with TRBD2. The TCR originated in a man aged 65 to 85 with acute or convalescent COVID-19. CDR3: CASSRTSGSYEQYF. DNA for the CDR3: TGTGCCAGCAGTAGGACTAGCGGCTCCTACGAGCAGTACTTC.